A single sample gave rise to the 24 T cell receptor beta chains below, sequenced in a study of vaccination and CD4 T cells after COVID-19. Time point: late sampling 161 to 241 days after vaccination in a few convalescent patients. TCRdb processed the PCR reads anew with MiXCR; each CDR3 protein has one entry. In the table there are approximately 40,000 distinct CDR3 sequences, about 34% of which are singletons. Sequenced material: CD4+ T cells from blood, taken about 7 months after SARS-CoV-2 vaccination. The receptors were gathered from a human donor who had recovered from COVID-19.

The chain recombines TRBV28 with TRBJ2-7; possibly TRBD2 for D (6 bases). The germline V gene has CDR1 MDHEN and CDR2 SYDVKM. The CDR3 length is 15 residues. The V gene lost 3 bases and the J gene lost 3 bases, with 15 bases spanning the gap. CDR3 sequence: CASSLGRGTRYEQYF. The CDR3 DNA reads as TGTGCCAGCAGTTTGGGGCGGGGAACCCGCTACGAGCAGTACTTC.

V usage is TRBV11-2 and J usage is TRBJ2-3; maybe TRBD2 (5 bases). Trimming cost V 6 bases and J 5 bases, with 15 bases left between them. CDR3 size: 14 residues. The germline V gene has CDR1 SGHAT and CDR2 FQNNGV. CDR3 in DNA: TGTGCCAGCAGGCAGTGGGTGGGAGAAGATACGCAGTATTTT. The encoded protein is CASRQWVGEDTQYF.

The chain combines TRBV4-3 with TRBJ1-1, with D perhaps matching TRBD1 (5 bases). Germline CDR1 and CDR2: LGHNA and YSLEER. V was shortened by 4 bases and J by 7 bases, with 13 bases between the two germline ends. CDR3 length equals 13 residues. The CDR3: CASSPGQGIEAFF. The CDR3, as DNA: TGCGCCAGCAGCCCGGGGCAGGGAATTGAAGCTTTCTTT.

CDR3 amino acids: CASSYSPGQGTDTQYF. CDR3 in DNA: TGTGCCAGCAGTTACTCCCCGGGACAGGGGACAGATACGCAGTATTTT. This chain links TRBV6-2 or TRBV6-3 with TRBJ2-3, with 10 bases aligning to TRBD1. Looked up from germline, CDR1 is MNHEY and CDR2 is SVGEGT. The V gene end was trimmed by 0 bases and the J gene end by 3 bases; junction bases not matched to a gene: 3. This CDR3 contains 16 residues.

This clonotype was seen more than once but under ten times. This chain joins TRBV24-1 and TRBJ2-2, with 10 bases aligning to TRBD1. V lost 2 bases, J lost 2 bases, and 4 bases stayed unmatched. The CDR3 contains 17 residues. Germline CDR1 and CDR2: KGHDR and SFDVKD. The CDR3 is CATSDWGQGTNTGELFF. CDR3 DNA sequence: TGTGCCACCAGTGATTGGGGACAGGGGACCAACACCGGGGAGCTGTTTTTT.

This clonotype was seen more than once but under ten times. J is TRBJ1-6 and V is TRBV28, with a weak D call TRBD1 (5 bases). Trimming left V 7 bases short and J 0 bases short, with 13 bases between. The CDR3 length is 16 residues. Germline CDR1 MDHEN, CDR2 SYDVKM. The CDR3 sequence: CASTLEGSSYNSPLHF. CDR3 bases: TGTGCCAGCACTCTAGAGGGGAGCTCCTATAATTCACCCCTCCACTTT.

This chain links TRBV28 with TRBJ2-3; possibly TRBD2 for D (6 bases). This CDR3 spans 14 amino acids. CDR1 and CDR2 from the germline V gene are MDHEN and SYDVKM. V lost 8 bases to trimming and J lost 5 bases, with 17 bases between them. CDR3 protein: CASSRGLYVDTQYF. The CDR3 DNA follows: TGTGCCAGCTCGCGGGGACTCTACGTAGATACGCAGTATTTT.

A few counts support this clonotype. The V and J genes are TRBV6-4 and TRBJ2-3; TRBD1 matches at 10 bases. Germline CDR1 reads MRHNA; CDR2 reads SNTAGT. The V and J ends lost 6 bases and 2 bases, in that order; junction bases with no gene match: 5. This CDR3 comprises 15 residues. In nucleotides, the CDR3 is TGTGCCAGCAGGTTGACAGGGGGCCTCACAGATACGCAGTATTTT. It yields the protein CASRLTGGLTDTQYF.

The chain couples TRBV20-1 to TRBJ2-2; no clear D gene. The length of the CDR3 is 17 residues. V was trimmed by 2 bases and J by 6 bases, leaving 22 bases between them. The germline CDR1 and CDR2 sequences are DFQATT and SNEGSKA (reference sequence). The CDR3 DNA sequence: TGCAGTGCTAGACACCGGGCCCTCGGAAGCTTACCCGGGGAGCTGTTTTTT. Amino acids: CSARHRALGSLPGELFF.

The rearrangement uses TRBV7-8 and TRBJ2-7; D ambiguous. In germline, CDR1 is SGHVS, CDR2 FQNEAQ. V was shortened by 2 bases and J by 2 bases, with 4 bases between the two germline ends. There are 12 residues in the CDR3. CDR3 region: CASSLTAYEQYF. CDR3 sequence (DNA): TGTGCCAGCAGCTTAACAGCCTACGAGCAGTACTTC.

In this sample, this clonotype turned up once. V gene TRBV28 combines with J gene TRBJ1-6; D not resolved. Trimming left V 4 bases short and J 1 base short, with 14 bases between. The CDR3 covers 17 residues. Per the germline V gene, CDR1 is MDHEN and CDR2 is SYDVKM. CDR3 residues: CASSSPPGLSYNSPLHF. The CDR3 DNA follows: TGTGCCAGCAGTTCACCCCCAGGCCTATCCTATAATTCACCCCTCCACTTT. Variable domain in full (rest from reference TRBV28 and TRBJ1-6): DVKVTQSSRYLVKRTGEKVFLECVQDMDHENMFWYRQDPGLGLRLIYFSYDVKMKEKGDIPEGYSVSREKKERFSLILESASTNQTSMYLCASSSPPGLSYNSPLHFGNGTRLTVT.

The chain couples TRBV7-3 to TRBJ2-7, with unresolved D. Germline CDR1 is SGHTA and CDR2 is FQGTGA. This CDR3 has 13 residues. V was clipped by 2 bases and J by 7 bases, with 12 bases between them. CDR3 sequence: CASSLSSIGEQYF. The CDR3 DNA reads as TGTGCCAGCAGCTTATCCAGTATTGGTGAGCAGTACTTC.

V is TRBV19 and J is TRBJ2-5; 8 nucleotides line up with TRBD2. The CDR3 has 14 residues. J was trimmed by 5 bases and V by 5 bases; bases with no gene match: 7. Germline-derived CDR1 and CDR2 are LNHDA and SQIVND (reference sequence). The DNA of the CDR3 is TGTGCCAGTAGTGAATGGCGGGAGGTGGAGACCCAGTACTTC. It yields the protein CASSEWREVETQYF.

This CDR3 is CASSQQGEGPGYGYTF. CDR3 nucleotides: TGTGCCAGCAGTCAACAAGGAGAGGGGCCCGGCTATGGCTACACCTTC. V usage is TRBV6-1 and J usage is TRBJ1-2; D might be TRBD1 (5 bases). The CDR3 consists of 16 residues. Germline lookup yields CDR1 MNHNS and CDR2 SASEGT. Trimming took 5 bases from V and 4 from J, leaving 20 bases between them.

The chain couples TRBV7-2 to TRBJ2-1; D unresolved. V lost 6 bases and J 6 bases, leaving 12 bases between the germline ends. The germline V gene encodes CDR1 SGHTA and CDR2 FQGNSA. The CDR3 contains 13 residues. In DNA, the CDR3 is TGTGCCAGCAGTCTCTCATGGCGCAATGAGCAGTTCTTC. This sequence encodes CASSLSWRNEQFF.

V is TRBV28 and J is TRBJ1-6; TRBD1 aligns across 7 bases. This CDR3 region has 16 residues. From germline, CDR1 is MDHEN and CDR2 SYDVKM. Germline trimming cut 3 bases from V and 5 bases from J; bases unmatched to any gene: 7. CDR3 protein: CASSFMTGTNNSPLHF. CDR3 in DNA: TGTGCCAGCAGTTTCATGACAGGGACAAATAATTCACCCCTCCACTTT.

This clonotype has a count of ten or more. The chain joins TRBV7-2 to TRBJ1-2; D gene unclear. Germline CDR1 and CDR2: SGHTA and FQGNSA. CDR3 length: 14 residues. V was cut by 5 bases and J by 8 bases, with 18 bases left in between. The CDR3: CASSLRGLDRGYTF. The CDR3 DNA follows: TGTGCCAGCAGCCTACGTGGCCTGGATAGGGGCTACACCTTC.

V is TRBV20-1 and J is TRBJ1-6, with TRBD1 matching over 8 bases. J gave up 7 bases and V 5 bases, and 7 bases lay outside the gene matches. Germline-derived CDR1 and CDR2 are DFQATT and SNEGSKA (reference sequence). This CDR3 is built from 14 residues. The chain's CDR3 is CSAQMQGANSPLHF. The CDR3 DNA is TGCAGTGCTCAAATGCAGGGGGCGAATTCACCCCTCCACTTT.

This clonotype has a handful of counts. The V gene is TRBV15, the J gene TRBJ2-2, with no clear D. The CDR3 loop spans 15 amino acids. Germline V gene data show CDR1 as LNHNV and CDR2 as YYDKDF (reference sequence). The V and J ends lost 7 bases and 2 bases respectively, with 14 bases between them. The CDR3 is CATNPGRANTGELFF. The CDR3, as DNA: TGTGCCACCAACCCAGGAAGGGCCAACACCGGGGAGCTGTTTTTT.

The V gene is TRBV25-1, the J gene TRBJ2-5; TRBD2 matches at 14 bases. CDR3 length: 17 amino acids. V dropped 0 bases and J dropped 4; count of bases not matched to a gene: 4. Germline V gene data show CDR1 as MGHDK and CDR2 as SYGVNS. In DNA form, the CDR3 reads TGTGCCAGCAGTGAATACGGAGGACTAGCGGGAGGAGAGACCCAGTACTTC. Translated: CASSEYGGLAGGETQYF.

The rearrangement joins TRBV20-1 to TRBJ1-5; D is uncertain. CDR3 size: 15 residues. The V gene lost 3 bases and the J gene lost 4 bases, with 16 bases spanning the gap. CDR1 is DFQATT and CDR2 is SNEGSKA in the germline V gene (reference sequence). The CDR3 region has the DNA TGCAGTGCTAGCTCCGGGGATTTGAGTAATCAGCCCCAGCATTTT. Translation gives CSASSGDLSNQPQHF.

This chain uses TRBV6-1 with TRBJ2-3, with 14 bases that match TRBD2. This CDR3 contains 17 residues. The ends lost 1 base at V and 2 bases at J; junction bases unmatched: 2. Germline V gives CDR1 MNHNS, CDR2 SASEGT. The CDR3 nucleotides are TGTGCCAGCAGTGAAGGACTAGCGGGAGGGCCCACAGATACGCAGTATTTT. Translated, it gives CASSEGLAGGPTDTQYF.

The CDR3 nucleotides are TGTGCCAGCAGTTATCTTGGGGAGCAGTACTTC. It translates to CASSYLGEQYF. The chain couples TRBV6-5 to TRBJ2-7; D unresolved. Trimming took 3 bases from V and 7 from J, leaving 7 bases between them. CDR3 size: 11 residues. Germline CDR1 is MNHEY and CDR2 is SVGAGI.

This clonotype was counted a few times. This chain links TRBV7-2 with TRBJ2-1; no definite D call. The CDR3 consists of 15 residues. Germline V gene sequence: CDR1 SGHTA, CDR2 FQGNSA. Trimming took 3 bases from V and 0 from J, leaving 9 bases between them. Written as DNA, the CDR3 is TGTGCCAGCAGCTTTACTTCTGGCTCCTACAATGAGCAGTTCTTC. It translates to CASSFTSGSYNEQFF.